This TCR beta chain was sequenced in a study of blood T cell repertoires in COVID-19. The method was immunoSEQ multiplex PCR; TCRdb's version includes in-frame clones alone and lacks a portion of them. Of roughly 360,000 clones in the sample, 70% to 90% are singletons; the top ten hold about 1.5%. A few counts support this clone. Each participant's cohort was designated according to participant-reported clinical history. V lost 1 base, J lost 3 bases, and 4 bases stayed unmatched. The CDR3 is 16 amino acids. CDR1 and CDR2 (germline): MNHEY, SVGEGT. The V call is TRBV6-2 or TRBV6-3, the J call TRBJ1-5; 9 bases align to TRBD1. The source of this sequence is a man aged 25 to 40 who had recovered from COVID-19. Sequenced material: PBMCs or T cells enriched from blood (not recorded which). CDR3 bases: TGTGCCAGCAGTTACTGGGACAGGGTTTTCAATCAGCCCCAGCATTTT. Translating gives CASSYWDRVFNQPQHF.